Here is one T cell receptor (beta chain) with its context. Its target is unknown. The length of the CDR3 is 14 residues. V was shortened by 5 bases and J by 0 bases, with 9 bases between the two germline ends. Using RNA template, CDR3s of TCR alpha and beta were amplified with iRepertoire arm-PCR. TCRdb re-called the multiplex PCR reads through MiXCR, storing one row per CDR3 protein. The sample consists of around 350,000 distinct CDR3 sequences, roughly two fifths of them appearing once. The data stem from a study of glioma-infiltrating T cells. Study information: Samples included WHO grade II oligodendrogliomas or astrocytomas and initial-diagnosis grade IV glioblastomas. Before surgery, glioma patients received dexamethasone for at most six days. Findings of the study overall: Signature shared blood CDR3 motifs were enriched in low-divergence and depleted in high-divergence patients. Above-expected tissue-blood divergence occurred in all gliomas, most in low-grade ones.

The TCR originated in a human donor with low-grade glioma or glioblastoma, undergoing nonglioma brain surgery, or in good health (not recorded which). The sequencing sample was made of glioma tissue, nonneoplastic brain tissue, or PBMCs (not recorded which). The V gene is TRBV12-3 or TRBV12-4, the J gene TRBJ2-3; D ambiguous. CDR3 sequence (DNA): TGTGCCAGCAGTAAACCGGGCAGCACAGATACGCAGTATTTT. This translates into CASSKPGSTDTQYF.